What follows are 3 T cell receptor beta chains derived from one specimen sequenced in a study of T cells in Graves' hyperthyroidism and ophthalmopathy. Researchers amplified the TCR beta CDR3 regions from RNA transcripts. Primed by the HTBI set, a first-round RT-PCR was run on the TCR CDR3. TCRdb ran MiXCR on the multiplex PCR reads and lists one entry per CDR3 protein. The sample yields approximately 560,000 distinct CDR3 sequences, 15% to 18% seen once. Material for sequencing was blood. The source is a woman in her twenties or thirties with Graves' hyperthyroidism.

This chain joins TRBV10-3 and TRBJ2-5; D possibly matches TRBD1 or TRBD2 (5 bases each). The CDR3 consists of 13 residues. CDR1 and CDR2 (germline): ENHRY, SYGVKD. Trimming took off 0 bases at V and 4 bases at J, with 6 bases between the two ends. The CDR3 region is CAISESGVETQYF. For the CDR3, the DNA is TGTGCCATCAGTGAGTCGGGGGTAGAGACCCAGTACTTC.

This clonotype occurred a few times. CDR3 in amino acids: CASSQDPFGVDTQYF. The DNA for the CDR3 is TGCGCCAGCAGCCAAGATCCTTTTGGGGTGGATACGCAGTATTTT. V and J are TRBV4-1 and TRBJ2-3; unclear D gene. V lost 0 bases, J lost 6 bases, and 13 bases lay in between. CDR1 and CDR2 (germline): MGHRA, YSYEKL. The CDR3 is 15 residues long.

The V gene is TRBV20-1, the J gene TRBJ1-6; no reliable D call. Germline lookup yields CDR1 DFQATT and CDR2 SNEGSKA (reference sequence). V was clipped by 1 base and J by 0 bases, with 13 bases between them. The CDR3 spans 17 residues. The DNA for the CDR3 is TGCAGTGCTAGAGTTAACCCTCAGAGCTCCTATAATTCACCCCTCCACTTT. Its protein product is CSARVNPQSSYNSPLHF.